The rows below give T cell receptor beta chains drawn from one sample of a study of CD4 T cells in relation to SARS-CoV-2 and coronaviruses. Data came from immunoSEQ multiplex PCR; TCRdb stores just in-frame clones and leaves some out. The sample includes about 18,000 clones, about 80% seen only once; the top ten take around 28%. Their recognized antigens are unknown. Sequenced input: CD4+ T cells from PBMCs, cultured in vitro. The source of these receptors is a human donor in good health. The CDR3 runs from the conserved cysteine through the conserved F or W. A D gene is named only where the DNA matches it firmly. Size values are once, few and many counts, or a class for expanded clones, and some rows have none.

clone size | D gene | J gene | V gene | CDR3 protein | CDR3 DNA
. | TRBD1 | TRBJ1-5 | TRBV19 | CASSRGGQGNQPQHF | TGTGCCAGTAGTAGAGGGGGCCAGGGCAATCAGCCCCAGCATTTT
once | . | TRBJ2-5 | TRBV28 | CASSLPSTETQYF | TGTGCCAGCAGTTTACCCTCGACAGAGACCCAGTACTTC
. | . | TRBJ1-5 | TRBV6-4 | CASSQDLNSNQPQHF | TGTGCCAGCAGCCAAGATCTTAATAGCAATCAGCCCCAGCATTTT
. | . | TRBJ1-4 | TRBV5-1 | CASRPNDRISNEKLFF | TGCGCCAGCAGACCGAACGACAGGATATCTAATGAAAAACTGTTTTTT
. | . | TRBJ2-1 | TRBV14 | CASSQSWDEQFF | TGTGCCAGCAGCCAATCGTGGGATGAGCAGTTCTTC
. | . | TRBJ2-6 | TRBV7-9 | CASTPGLNSGANVLTF | TGTGCCAGCACCCCCGGCCTAAACTCTGGGGCCAACGTCCTGACTTTC
. | . | TRBJ2-2 | TRBV5-1 | CASSLDPYTGELFF | TGCGCCAGCAGCTTGGACCCTTACACCGGGGAGCTGTTTTTT
once | . | TRBJ1-3 | TRBV23-1 | CASSQYLAYCGNTIYF | TGCGCCAGCAGTCAATATCTGGCCTACTGCGGAAACACCATATATTTT
few | . | TRBJ1-1 | TRBV30 | CAWSVRENTEAFF | TGTGCCTGGAGTGTGAGGGAGAACACTGAAGCTTTCTTT
. | . | TRBJ2-7 | TRBV29-1 | CRRFDWRDSYEQYF | TGCAGAAGATTCGACTGGAGGGACTCCTACGAGCAGTACTTC
. | . | TRBJ2-1 | TRBV5-4 | CASSLESFWVF | TGTGCCAGCAGCTTGGAATCCTTCTGGGTCTTC
. | TRBD2 | TRBJ2-3 | TRBV6-4 | CASSAASGIADTQYF | TGTGCCAGCAGTGCGGCTAGCGGGATCGCAGATACGCAGTATTTT
. | TRBD1 | TRBJ2-2 | TRBV5-1 | CASSLGQGYTGELFF | TGCGCCAGCAGCTTGGGACAGGGGTACACCGGGGAGCTGTTTTTT
. | TRBD2 | TRBJ2-1 | TRBV7-8 | CASSLPGLAGVNEQFF | TGTGCCAGCAGCTTACCCGGACTAGCGGGTGTGAATGAGCAGTTCTTC
. | TRBD2 | TRBJ2-7 | TRBV11-2 | CASSLVGTSGSYEQYF | TGTGCCAGCAGCTTAGTCGGGACTAGCGGGTCGTACGAGCAGTACTTC
. | . | TRBJ2-6 | TRBV6-1 | CASSEAVSGANVLTF | TGTGCCAGCAGTGAAGCAGTCTCTGGGGCCAACGTCCTGACTTTC
. | . | TRBJ2-1 | TRBV12-5 | CASGLVPDGFSYNEQFF | TGTGCTAGTGGTTTGGTACCCGATGGCTTCTCCTACAATGAGCAGTTCTTC
. | TRBD1 | TRBJ2-7 | TRBV6-5 | CASSPPGQGHYEQYF | TGTGCCAGCAGTCCTCCGGGACAGGGGCACTACGAGCAGTACTTC
. | . | TRBJ2-1 | TRBV5-1 | CASSPSVQSSYNEQFF | TGCGCCAGCAGCCCTAGCGTCCAAAGCTCCTACAATGAGCAGTTCTTC
few | TRBD2 | TRBJ2-2 | TRBV3-1/TRBV3-2 | CASSQDWGSGRANTGELFF | TGTGCCAGCAGCCAAGATTGGGGTAGCGGGCGAGCGAACACCGGGGAGCTGTTTTTT
. | TRBD2 | TRBJ2-3 | TRBV5-1 | CASSLGLAGGPKSTDTQYF | TGCGCCAGCAGCTTAGGCCTAGCGGGAGGTCCCAAAAGCACAGATACGCAGTATTTT
. | . | TRBJ1-3 | TRBV5-6 | CASSFVRGGNTIYF | TGTGCCAGCAGCTTCGTCAGGGGTGGAAACACCATATATTTT
. | . | TRBJ1-2 | TRBV15 | CATSRETRGGYTF | TGTGCCACCAGCAGAGAAACGAGGGGCGGCTACACCTTC
. | TRBD1 | TRBJ1-6 | TRBV5-1 | CASTSGQGESPLHF | TGCGCCAGCACCTCGGGACAGGGCGAATCACCCCTCCACTTT
. | TRBD2 | TRBJ2-6 | TRBV2 | CASSVSGGLGGANVLTF | TGTGCCAGCAGTGTCTCGGGGGGACTGGGTGGGGCCAACGTCCTGACTTTC
few | . | TRBJ2-1 | TRBV19 | CASSMVGRLFF | TGTGCCAGTAGTATGGTAGGTCGTCTGTTCTTC
. | TRBD2 | TRBJ2-2 | TRBV11-3 | CASSIGREIGELFF | TGTGCCAGCAGCATCGGGAGGGAAATCGGGGAGCTGTTTTTT
. | . | TRBJ1-5 | TRBV2 | CASSDWWFGPQHF | TGTGCCAGCAGTGATTGGTGGTTCGGGCCCCAGCATTTT
. | TRBD2 | TRBJ2-1 | TRBV9 | CASSLAGGLSYNEQFF | TGTGCCAGCAGTCTAGCGGGAGGCCTCTCCTACAATGAGCAGTTCTTC
. | TRBD2 | TRBJ2-1 | TRBV18 | CASSPRRGSSYNEQFF | TGTGCCAGCTCACCACGGCGGGGGAGCTCCTACAATGAGCAGTTCTTC
. | TRBD1 | TRBJ1-1 | TRBV4-1 | CASRTGQKNTEAFF | TGCGCCAGCAGGACGGGACAGAAGAACACTGAAGCTTTCTTT
. | TRBD2 | TRBJ2-1 | TRBV5-1 | CASSFREAPYNEQFF | TGCGCCAGCAGCTTCCGGGAGGCTCCCTACAATGAGCAGTTCTTC
few | . | TRBJ2-6 | TRBV3-1/TRBV3-2 | CASSNSGANVLTF | TGTGCCAGCTCTAACTCTGGGGCCAACGTCCTGACTTTC
. | TRBD1 | TRBJ1-4 | TRBV30 | CAWSQGAGEKLFF | TGTGCCTGGAGTCAGGGGGCTGGTGAAAAACTGTTTTTT
. | TRBD2 | TRBJ2-2 | TRBV6-5 | CASSYSLAGARELFF | TGTGCCAGCAGTTACTCGCTAGCGGGAGCGCGGGAGCTGTTTTTT
. | . | TRBJ1-2 | TRBV30 | CAWSVFEGGYTF | TGTGCCTGGAGTGTATTCGAGGGAGGCTACACCTTC
. | . | TRBJ1-3 | TRBV7-9 | CASSRGGGSGNTIYF | TGTGCCAGCAGCCGAGGGGGGGGCTCTGGAAACACCATATATTTT
. | . | TRBJ1-3 | TRBV10-1 | CASSGVRSSGNTIYF | TGCGCCAGCAGTGGAGTACGAAGCTCTGGAAACACCATATATTTT
once | . | TRBJ1-3 | TRBV11-2 | CASSLRRNTIYF | TGTGCCAGCAGCTTGAGGCGAAACACCATATATTTT
. | TRBD1 | TRBJ2-7 | TRBV10-2 | CAIGDSSYEQYF | TGCGCCATCGGGGACAGCTCCTACGAGCAGTACTTC
. | . | TRBJ2-7 | TRBV9 | CASSVGSQSGYEQYF | TGTGCCAGCAGCGTAGGATCCCAGTCGGGCTACGAGCAGTACTTC
once | TRBD1 | TRBJ2-7 | TRBV2 | CASSGGDRAYEQYF | TGTGCCAGCAGTGGTGGGGACAGGGCCTACGAGCAGTACTTC
. | TRBD2 | TRBJ2-1 | TRBV18 | CASSENPGLAGGDEQFF | TGTGCCAGCTCAGAGAACCCGGGACTAGCGGGAGGGGATGAGCAGTTCTTC
. | . | TRBJ2-5 | TRBV21-1 | CASRLAGETQYF | TGTGCCAGCAGACTAGCGGGAGAGACCCAGTACTTC
. | TRBD2 | TRBJ2-1 | TRBV11-2 | CASSTSGTSGSVEQFF | TGTGCCAGCAGCACCTCCGGGACTAGCGGGAGTGTTGAGCAGTTCTTC
. | . | TRBJ2-3 | TRBV27 | CASASLAVLSTDTQYF | TGTGCCAGCGCTTCTTTAGCGGTCCTCAGCACAGATACGCAGTATTTT
. | TRBD1 | TRBJ1-2 | TRBV3-1/TRBV3-2 | CASSPRTGNGYTF | TGTGCCAGCAGCCCTCGGACAGGGAATGGCTACACCTTC
. | . | TRBJ1-6 | TRBV11-2 | CASSPMVTPLHF | TGTGCCAGCAGCCCTATGGTTACACCCCTCCACTTT
. | TRBD2 | TRBJ2-7 | TRBV7-7 | CASSLRERAGEGEQYF | TGTGCCAGCAGCTTACGCGAACGAGCGGGGGAAGGCGAGCAGTACTTC
few | . | TRBJ2-7 | TRBV7-8 | CASSLAWISSYEQYF | TGTGCCAGCAGCTTAGCGTGGATAAGCTCCTACGAGCAGTACTTC
once | . | TRBJ2-1 | TRBV28 | CASSPARYNEQFF | TGTGCCAGCAGTCCTGCCCGGTACAATGAGCAGTTCTTC
. | . | TRBJ1-1 | TRBV11-2 | CASSLETEAFF | TGTGCCAGCAGCTTGGAAACTGAAGCTTTCTTT
. | . | TRBJ2-3 | TRBV19 | CASSVTRGDTQYF | TGTGCCAGTAGTGTTACACGGGGGGATACGCAGTATTTT
. | . | TRBJ1-1 | TRBV18 | CASSPGGRDTEAFF | TGTGCCAGCTCACCAGGGGGGCGAGACACTGAAGCTTTCTTT
. | . | TRBJ2-7 | TRBV6-5 | CASTRGGSYEQYF | TGTGCCAGCACGAGGGGGGGTTCGTACGAGCAGTACTTC
. | . | TRBJ2-5 | TRBV3-1/TRBV3-2 | CASSQSGETQYF | TGTGCCAGCAGCCAATCAGGGGAGACCCAGTACTTC
. | TRBD1 | TRBJ1-1 | TRBV30 | CAWSVLTGLTEAFF | TGTGCCTGGAGTGTACTGACAGGGCTCACTGAAGCTTTCTTT